This is a list of T cell receptor beta chains from one sample in a study of blood T cell repertoires in COVID-19. Produced via immunoSEQ multiplex PCR; TCRdb's table is partial and in-frame only. The sample yields fewer than 400,000 clones, roughly 89% seen once. Sample: PBMCs or T cells enriched from blood (not recorded which). These receptors were collected from a woman aged 50 to 65 who had recovered from COVID-19. Each CDR3 is given without its conserved first and last residue. The D gene is left open where the match is weak. Only part of the rows carry a size: once, few, many, or a class if the clone is expanded.

>TRBV2|TRBJ2-7|NA|NA
ASSRVETYEQY
>TRBV28|TRBJ1-5|NA|NA
ASSLSRLPQH
>TRBV27|TRBJ1-6|once|NA
ASSQEAYPYNSPLH
>TRBV19|TRBJ2-7|once|NA
ASSGGFSYEQY
>TRBV9|TRBJ1-6|NA|NA
ASSSRPTGSPLH
>TRBV2|TRBJ1-4|NA|TRBD1
ASSETGTGRGSEKLF
>TRBV12-3/TRBV12-4|TRBJ2-7|NA|TRBD2
ASSQAGAGEQY
>TRBV28|TRBJ2-1|NA|NA
ASSFRVNEQF
>TRBV4-3|TRBJ1-1|NA|NA
ASSQDGQAGNTEAF
>TRBV27|TRBJ2-1|NA|NA
ASSRPLGGGVEQF
>TRBV2|TRBJ2-1|once|NA
ACDRSSYNEQF
>TRBV7-2|TRBJ1-2|NA|NA
ASSSQGPGYT
>TRBV20-1|TRBJ1-5|NA|NA
SASLWRNSNQPQH
>TRBV3-1/TRBV3-2|TRBJ2-7|NA|NA
ASSPGSAGEQY
>TRBV7-9|TRBJ1-4|NA|TRBD1
ASSTATGSEKLF
>TRBV7-2|TRBJ2-7|NA|NA
ASSLVSSESYEQY
>TRBV28|TRBJ1-6|NA|NA
ASSLRVTGLH
>TRBV7-2|TRBJ1-2|once|NA
ASSLEGNYGYT
>TRBV18|TRBJ1-1|NA|NA
ASSPRTDNTEAF
>TRBV10-3|TRBJ1-3|few|TRBD1
AISGGQGSGNTIY
>TRBV7-2|TRBJ2-7|few|NA
ASSPYGAPYEQY
>TRBV6-2/TRBV6-3|TRBJ1-2|once|NA
ASSPSGSHGYT
>TRBV7-2|TRBJ2-3|NA|TRBD2
ASSTPGTSGASTDTQY
>TRBV6-4|TRBJ1-1|NA|NA
ASSRQENTEAF
>TRBV7-2|TRBJ2-7|NA|TRBD2
ASSLFLFGGDQYEQY
>TRBV7-9|TRBJ2-2|few|NA
ASSPFDREPEF
>TRBV5-6|TRBJ1-5|NA|TRBD1
ASSFQGQGGQPQH
>TRBV18|TRBJ1-1|NA|TRBD1
ASSPQDRAMNTEAF
>TRBV25-1|TRBJ2-2|NA|TRBD1
ASSPTGGIGELF
>TRBV9|TRBJ2-2|NA|TRBD1
ASSSGTGGPGELF
>TRBV7-2|TRBJ1-5|NA|NA
ASARGLGAGQPQH
>TRBV28|TRBJ1-5|NA|NA
ASWRAVNQPQH
>TRBV6-5|TRBJ1-1|once|NA
ASLSPRNTEAF